One sample yielded the 19 T cell receptor beta chains listed below, sequenced in a study of cytomegalovirus exposure and HLA in healthy donors (dated by TCRdb to 2015 to 2018). To prepare the library, the immunoSEQ multiplex PCR assay was applied. For the multiplex PCR, a mixture combining 60 forward primers for TCR Vbeta segments and 13 reverse primers for TCR Jbeta segments was used. TCRdb stores this immuneACCESS table with in-frame sequences only. Part of the clones is absent; in the studies checked, under half of the shortfall reflects unresolved V genes, and no reason is known for the rest. Across this sample there are around 100,000 clones, with about 79% seen only once. The ten largest clones add up to approximately 1.2% of the sample. The sequencing sample was made of PBMCs. Receptor source: a young woman in good health and CMV-seronegative.

The chain has TRBV18 and TRBJ2-1, with 10 bases matching TRBD2. CDR3 length: 18 amino acids. J lost 0 bases, V lost 3 bases, and 8 bases had no gene match. Germline V gene sequence: CDR1 KGHSH, CDR2 LQKENI. The CDR3 coding sequence is TGTGCCAGCTCACCTTCTAAGCTAGCGGGGGTCTCCTACAATGAGCAGTTCTTC. Translating gives CASSPSKLAGVSYNEQFF.

This chain uses TRBV2 with TRBJ1-2, with a weak D call TRBD1 (5 bases). Germline assignment: CDR1 SNHLY and CDR2 FYNNEI. The CDR3 runs to 13 residues. Trimming took off 6 bases at V and 5 bases at J, with 13 bases between the two ends. CDR3 amino acids: CASRTDQAYGYTF. In nucleotides, the CDR3 is TGTGCCAGCAGGACAGACCAAGCGTATGGCTACACCTTC.

V usage is TRBV6-5 and J usage is TRBJ1-5; 7 nucleotides match TRBD1. The germline gives CDR1 MNHEY, CDR2 SVGAGI. J was trimmed by 13 bases and V by 5 bases; bases with no gene match: 5. This CDR3 is 11 amino acids long. CDR3 protein: CASSQLDRQHF. CDR3 sequence (DNA): TGTGCCAGCAGTCAACTGGACAGGCAGCATTTT.

This chain links TRBV28 with TRBJ2-3; D is possibly TRBD2 (6 bases). V gave up 2 bases and J gave up 2 bases, with 17 bases separating them. The length of the CDR3 is 17 residues. Germline lookup yields CDR1 MDHEN and CDR2 SYDVKM. The CDR3 DNA reads TGTGCCAGCAGTTTACTCACTCGGGGGACCCTCACAGATACGCAGTATTTT. Its protein is CASSLLTRGTLTDTQYF.

This rearrangement joins TRBV5-4 to TRBJ2-1; 11 bases line up with TRBD2. Per germline, CDR1 SGHNT and CDR2 YYREEE (reference sequence). V shed 4 bases, J shed 10 bases, and the junction held 10 bases outside the gene matches. This CDR3 spans 15 amino acids. The CDR3 DNA reads TGTGCCAGCAGCGGTAGCGGGAGGGCCTTGGCCGAGCAGTTCTTC. It yields the protein CASSGSGRALAEQFF.

The chain couples TRBV9 to TRBJ1-4; 8 bases line up with TRBD1. V lost 4 bases and J lost 5; bases outside the gene matches: 4. Germline V gene data show CDR1 as SGDLS and CDR2 as YYNGEE. This CDR3 has 14 residues. CDR3: CASSSGQGNEKLFF. The CDR3 DNA reads TGTGCCAGCAGCTCCGGACAGGGAAATGAAAAACTGTTTTTT. The entire variable domain, with the rest obtained from reference TRBV9 and TRBJ1-4, is as follows: DSGVTQTPKHLITATGQRVTLRCSPRSGDLSVYWYQQSLDQGLQFLIQYYNGEERAKGNILERFSAQQFPDLHSELNLSSLELGDSALYFCASSSGQGNEKLFFGSGTQLSVL.

V gene TRBV7-2 combines with J gene TRBJ1-3; D is possibly TRBD1 (5 bases). Germline-derived CDR1 and CDR2 are SGHTA and FQGNSA. This CDR3 is built from 15 residues. Trimming stripped 6 bases from V and 0 bases from J, with 12 bases between. CDR3 region: CASSTQGDSGNTIYF. DNA for the CDR3: TGTGCCAGCAGTACTCAGGGTGACTCTGGAAACACCATATATTTT.

CDR3 loop: CASSVVGTGTPAGRDEQYF. The CDR3 bases are TGTGCCAGCAGCGTAGTAGGGACAGGTACCCCGGCGGGGAGGGACGAGCAGTACTTC. The chain combines TRBV9 with TRBJ2-5; a possible D gene is TRBD1 (8 bases). The tail of the sequence fits TRBJ2-7 better, so the J call may be wrong. Germline V gives CDR1 SGDLS, CDR2 YYNGEE. The CDR3 length is 19 residues.

V usage is TRBV6-5 and J usage is TRBJ1-2, with D unclear. V was clipped by 6 bases and J by 1 base, with 15 bases between them. The CDR3 contains 15 residues. Germline V lookup: CDR1 MNHEY, CDR2 SVGAGI. The CDR3 sequence is CASSTPREGNYGYTF. The CDR3 coding sequence is TGTGCCAGCAGCACGCCTCGGGAGGGTAACTATGGCTACACCTTC.

This clone has just a few counts. The V and J genes are TRBV4-3 and TRBJ1-2; TRBD1 is a possible D gene (5 bases). V was clipped by 1 base and J by 6 bases, with 12 bases between them. The CDR3 has 14 residues. Germline values: CDR1 LGHNA, CDR2 YSLEER. This chain's CDR3 is CASSQGYGGDGYTF. In nucleotides, the CDR3 is TGCGCCAGCAGCCAAGGTTACGGGGGGGATGGCTACACCTTC.

The chain employs TRBV4-1 and TRBJ2-1; D gene uncertain. CDR3 length: 15 amino acids. CDR1 and CDR2 from the germline V gene are MGHRA and YSYEKL. Trimming took 0 bases from V and 7 from J, leaving 13 bases between them. The CDR3 DNA sequence: TGCGCCAGCAGCCAAGAATACAGAACGAGTAATGAGCAGTTCTTC. Translation gives CASSQEYRTSNEQFF.

This clone was recorded once. This sequence joins TRBV29-1 and TRBJ2-3; 7 positions match TRBD2. V shed 4 bases, J shed 0 bases, and the junction held 7 bases outside the gene matches. Per the germline V gene, CDR1 is SQVTM and CDR2 is ANQGSEA. The CDR3 covers 15 residues. The CDR3 DNA sequence: TGCAGCGTTGGGGGGGGATTTACTAGCACAGATACGCAGTATTTT. Its translation: CSVGGGFTSTDTQYF.

V usage is TRBV19 and J usage is TRBJ2-7; 9 bases match TRBD2. V gave up 1 base and J gave up 0 bases; unmatched junction bases: 1. The length of the CDR3 is 15 residues. Germline V gene data show CDR1 as LNHDA and CDR2 as SQIVND (reference sequence). CDR3 loop: CASSIVAGASYEQYF. The CDR3 DNA follows: TGTGCCAGTAGTATAGTAGCGGGAGCCTCCTACGAGCAGTACTTC.

The rearrangement uses TRBV4-3 and TRBJ1-2; D may be TRBD1 (6 bases). Deletions cut 0 bases from V and 5 bases from J, with 13 bases between. The CDR3 sequence is 15 residues long. Germline V gene lookup returns CDR1 LGHNA and CDR2 YSLEER. This CDR3 reads CASSQDPGAGYGYTF. The CDR3 DNA reads as TGCGCCAGCAGCCAAGACCCAGGGGCAGGATATGGCTACACCTTC.

This rearrangement joins TRBV4-2 to TRBJ1-4; the match to TRBD1 covers 12 bases. Trimming removed 2 bases from V and 3 bases from J; junction bases left unmatched: 4. The CDR3 covers 17 residues. Germline V gene sequence: CDR1 LGHNA, CDR2 YNFKEQ. CDR3: CASSQQGQGAPNEKLFF. As DNA, the CDR3 is TGTGCCAGCAGCCAACAGGGACAGGGGGCACCTAATGAAAAACTGTTTTTT.

The J gene is TRBJ2-7, the V gene TRBV19; TRBD1 aligns across 7 bases. Germline-derived CDR1 and CDR2 are LNHDA and SQIVND (reference sequence). V trimming: 3 bases; J trimming: 3 bases; junction bases outside the gene matches: 5. This CDR3 is built from 14 residues. The CDR3: CASSIGTENYEQYF. The CDR3, as DNA: TGTGCCAGTAGTATCGGGACAGAGAACTACGAGCAGTACTTC.

The chain has TRBV10-3 and TRBJ1-6, with 8 bases matching TRBD1. The CDR3 has 15 residues. Trimming took 2 bases from V and 8 from J; bases not matched to a gene: 5. The germline V gene encodes CDR1 ENHRY and CDR2 SYGVKD. CDR3 DNA sequence: TGTGCCATCAGTGAGCAGGCAGGGGGCTATTCACCCCTCCACTTT. Its protein product is CAISEQAGGYSPLHF.

A single count supports this clone. The rearrangement joins TRBV9 to TRBJ2-1; possibly TRBD2 for D (5 bases). This CDR3 comprises 13 residues. The ends were cut back, 0 bases at V and 5 bases at J, with 6 bases in the middle. The germline CDR1 and CDR2 sequences are SGDLS and YYNGEE. CDR3 in DNA: TGTGCCAGCAGCGTAGACGGGGACAATGAGCAGTTCTTC. As protein: CASSVDGDNEQFF.

The J gene is TRBJ2-2, the V gene TRBV4-2; D is perhaps TRBD1 (6 bases). CDR3 size: 15 residues. Looked up from germline, CDR1 is LGHNA and CDR2 is YNFKEQ. Trimming took 6 bases from V and 3 from J, leaving 14 bases between them. This chain's CDR3 is CASSPDRSYTGELFF. CDR3 sequence (DNA): TGTGCCAGCAGTCCGGACAGAAGCTACACCGGGGAGCTGTTTTTT.